Listed below are T cell receptor beta chains from one sample, sequenced in a study of cytomegalovirus exposure and HLA in healthy donors. Measured with immunoSEQ multiplex PCR; TCRdb has only the in-frame clones, and not every one. The table includes more than 95,000 clones, just under 95% detected once. Sequenced sample: PBMCs. These receptors all stem from a woman between 18 and 29 years old in good health and CMV-seronegative. Each CDR3 is given with its conserved first and last residue. D genes are given only for firm matches. The size entry is marked missing in some rows and otherwise reads once, few, many or a size class.

clone_size j_call v_call d_call cdr3_aa cdr3_nt
once TRBJ1-2 TRBV4-1 . CASSQGILSSPWGYTF TGCGCCAGCAGCCAAGGTATACTTTCCTCGCCCTGGGGCTACACCTTC
. TRBJ2-7 TRBV4-1 TRBD2 CASSQVGTGTSGYEQYF TGCGCCAGCAGCCAAGTCGGAACCGGGACTAGCGGCTACGAGCAGTACTTC
. TRBJ2-5 TRBV30 . CAWSGSGETQYF TGTGCCTGGAGTGGTTCCGGGGAGACCCAGTACTTC
. TRBJ2-2 TRBV7-3 . CASSYIAGELFF TGTGCCAGCAGCTACATCGCCGGGGAGCTGTTTTTT
. TRBJ2-3 TRBV11-3 TRBD2 CASSGGSTDTQYF TGTGCCAGCTCGGGGGGTAGCACAGATACGCAGTATTTT
. TRBJ1-2 TRBV30 . CAWSVGVRSSQGYTF TGTGCCTGGAGTGTCGGTGTGAGGTCCTCCCAGGGCTACACCTTC
. TRBJ2-5 TRBV5-6 . CASSFSSQETQYF TGTGCCAGCAGCTTTAGCAGCCAAGAGACCCAGTACTTC
. TRBJ2-6 TRBV18 TRBD1 CASSPLGTGGSGANVLTF TGTGCCAGCTCACCACTTGGGACAGGGGGATCAGGGGCCAACGTCCTGACTTTC
. TRBJ2-3 TRBV27 TRBD2 CASSLGGSTDTQYF TGTGCCAGCAGTTTGGGGGGGAGCACAGATACGCAGTATTTT
. TRBJ2-5 TRBV7-9 TRBD1 CASSLTGLGIETQYF TGTGCCAGCAGCTTGACAGGGCTCGGTATCGAGACCCAGTACTTC
. TRBJ1-2 TRBV6-6 TRBD1 CASRPGQGLYGYTF TGTGCCAGCAGACCCGGACAGGGGTTATATGGCTACACCTTC
. TRBJ2-7 TRBV27 TRBD1 CASRAAGTGLYEQYF TGTGCCAGCAGAGCCGCCGGGACAGGGTTGTACGAGCAGTACTTC
. TRBJ2-1 TRBV28 . CASSQQPRAVNEQFF TGTGCCAGCAGCCAACAGCCCCGAGCCGTCAATGAGCAGTTCTTC
. TRBJ1-1 TRBV6-6 . CASSSLVVDTEAFF TGTGCCAGCAGTTCCCTCGTAGTTGACACTGAAGCTTTCTTT
. TRBJ1-1 TRBV4-2 TRBD1 CASSQDDREYTEAFF TGTGCCAGCAGCCAAGATGACAGGGAATACACTGAAGCTTTCTTT
. TRBJ1-4 TRBV9 . CASSGAPSGGPDNEKLFF TGTGCCAGCAGCGGCGCTCCATCGGGGGGGCCCGATAATGAAAAACTGTTTTTT
. TRBJ2-2 TRBV10-3 TRBD2 CAISETSGGTNTGELFF TGTGCCATCAGTGAGACTAGCGGGGGGACGAACACCGGGGAGCTGTTTTTT
. TRBJ1-1 TRBV19 . CASSIVSWGVNTEAFF TGTGCCAGTAGTATAGTATCTTGGGGGGTTAACACTGAAGCTTTCTTT
. TRBJ1-3 TRBV5-6 . CASSLVQQNIFSGNTIYF TGTGCCAGCAGCTTGGTTCAACAGAATATTTTCTCTGGAAACACCATATATTTT
. TRBJ2-1 TRBV9 TRBD2 CASSLGLADNNEQFF TGTGCCAGCAGCTTGGGACTAGCCGATAACAATGAGCAGTTCTTC
. TRBJ2-1 TRBV18 TRBD1 CASSQGQPEIDEQFF TGTGCCAGCTCACAGGGACAGCCCGAGATCGATGAGCAGTTCTTC
. TRBJ1-1 TRBV10-3 . CAIRGRINTEAFF TGTGCCATCAGGGGCAGGATTAACACTGAAGCTTTCTTT
. TRBJ1-5 TRBV21-1 . CASSKVETEYSNQPQHF TGTGCCAGCAGCAAAGTGGAGACAGAATATAGCAATCAGCCCCAGCATTTT
. TRBJ1-2 TRBV7-3 TRBD1 CASSLTSVGQGAVGYTF TGTGCCAGCAGCTTAACGTCCGTAGGACAGGGGGCGGTAGGCTACACCTTC
. TRBJ2-1 TRBV10-3 . CAISGRGGGAGEQFF TGTGCCATCAGTGGTAGGGGCGGAGGGGCGGGTGAGCAGTTCTTC
. TRBJ2-7 TRBV5-1 . CASSPIGGSYEQYF TGCGCCAGCAGCCCGATAGGGGGCTCCTACGAGCAGTACTTC
. TRBJ2-3 TRBV30 . CAWRQMQSTDTQYF TGTGCCTGGAGACAAATGCAGAGCACAGATACGCAGTATTTT
. TRBJ1-1 TRBV9 . CASSVGGFTEAFF TGTGCCAGCAGCGTAGGAGGTTTCACTGAAGCTTTCTTT
. TRBJ2-5 TRBV7-2 . CASSLVGRGSQYF TGTGCCAGCAGCTTAGTGGGCCGGGGTTCACAGTACTTC
. TRBJ1-2 TRBV2 . CASSLTLENGYTF TGTGCCAGCAGCCTCACACTGGAGAATGGCTACACCTTC
. TRBJ2-3 TRBV5-1 TRBD2 CASSWGTSIDTQYF TGCGCCAGCAGCTGGGGGACTAGCATAGATACGCAGTATTTT
. TRBJ2-3 TRBV6-6 . CASSWDTSISTDTQYF TGTGCCAGCAGTTGGGACACCTCAATCAGCACAGATACGCAGTATTTT
. TRBJ2-1 TRBV7-8 . CASSQLVHSVNEQFF TGTGCCAGCAGCCAACTAGTACATTCTGTCAATGAGCAGTTCTTC
. TRBJ2-4 TRBV2 TRBD1 CASRTGNAKNIQYF TGTGCCAGCCGGACAGGGAACGCCAAAAACATTCAGTACTTC
. TRBJ2-2 TRBV10-1 . CASRAGSGELFF TGCGCCAGCAGAGCAGGGTCCGGGGAGCTGTTTTTT
. TRBJ1-5 TRBV7-6 . CASSLRSGGRNQPQHF TGTGCCAGCAGCTTGCGGTCCGGGGGGCGGAATCAGCCCCAGCATTTT
. TRBJ1-1 TRBV18 . CASSPREGEQDEAFF TGTGCCAGCTCACCACGGGAGGGCGAACAAGATGAAGCTTTCTTT
once TRBJ2-7 TRBV2 . CASSPEYEQYF TGTGCCAGCAGCCCGGAGTACGAGCAGTACTTC
. TRBJ2-7 TRBV7-9 . CASSEDNYEQYF TGTGCCAGCAGCGAGGACAACTACGAGCAGTACTTC
. TRBJ1-1 TRBV7-3 . CASSKGGDTEAFF TGTGCCAGCAGCAAGGGGGGGGACACTGAAGCTTTCTTT
. TRBJ1-2 TRBV5-1 . CASSFGGGNYGYTF TGCGCCAGCAGCTTCGGGGGGGGTAACTATGGCTACACCTTC
. TRBJ1-1 TRBV7-3 . CASSLRAGMNTEAFF TGTGCCAGCAGCTTAAGGGCGGGGATGAACACTGAAGCTTTCTTT
. TRBJ1-6 TRBV28 TRBD1 CASRGQSSYNSPLHF TGTGCCAGCAGGGGACAGAGCTCCTATAATTCACCCCTCCACTTT
. TRBJ2-3 TRBV10-1 TRBD2 CASSTGLAGADTQYF TGCGCCAGCAGCACAGGACTAGCGGGAGCAGATACGCAGTATTTT
. TRBJ2-5 TRBV30 . CAWSVGGAETQYF TGTGCCTGGAGCGTGGGGGGGGCAGAGACCCAGTACTTC
few TRBJ2-7 TRBV9 TRBD1 CASSVTWDRGNEQYF TGTGCCAGCAGCGTAACCTGGGACAGGGGCAACGAGCAGTACTTC
. TRBJ1-5 TRBV30 TRBD1 CAWSYRGLGNQPQHF TGTGCCTGGAGTTACAGGGGGCTGGGCAATCAGCCCCAGCATTTT
. TRBJ1-1 TRBV5-1 TRBD1 CASSLAGTANTEAFF TGCGCCAGCAGCTTGGCTGGGACAGCGAACACTGAAGCTTTCTTT
. TRBJ2-2 TRBV9 . CASSSSQVDTGELFF TGTGCCAGCAGCTCTTCCCAGGTCGACACCGGGGAGCTGTTTTTT
. TRBJ1-2 TRBV9 . CASSGGERRYGYTF TGTGCCAGCAGCGGGGGGGAACGCCGGTATGGCTACACCTTC
once TRBJ1-6 TRBV28 TRBD1 CASRLPTGDNSPLHF TGTGCCAGCAGATTACCGACAGGGGATAATTCACCCCTCCACTTT
. TRBJ2-3 TRBV6-5 TRBD2 CASSRTSGRTDTQYF TGTGCCAGCAGTCGGACTAGCGGACGCACAGATACGCAGTATTTT
. TRBJ2-7 TRBV18 . CASSVTGFYEQYF TGTGCCAGCTCAGTCACAGGATTCTACGAGCAGTACTTC
. TRBJ2-2 TRBV10-1 . CASSAGFAGELFF TGCGCCAGCAGTGCAGGGTTCGCCGGGGAGCTGTTTTTT
. TRBJ2-5 TRBV7-9 TRBD2 CASSWEGTPQETQYF TGTGCCAGCAGCTGGGAGGGTACTCCTCAAGAGACCCAGTACTTC
. TRBJ2-2 TRBV28 TRBD1 CASSPPGQLGPGELFF TGTGCCAGCAGTCCCCCGGGACAGTTGGGTCCCGGGGAGCTGTTTTTT
once TRBJ2-3 TRBV19 TRBD2 CASEASGGGDTQYF TGTGCCAGTGAAGCTAGCGGGGGTGGAGATACGCAGTATTTT
. TRBJ2-5 TRBV2 TRBD1 CASSRNRGNQETQYF TGTGCCAGCAGCAGAAACAGGGGCAACCAAGAGACCCAGTACTTC
. TRBJ1-3 TRBV5-1 TRBD1 CASSLEGQGKSGNTIYF TGCGCCAGCAGCTTGGAGGGACAGGGAAAATCCGGAAACACCATATATTTT